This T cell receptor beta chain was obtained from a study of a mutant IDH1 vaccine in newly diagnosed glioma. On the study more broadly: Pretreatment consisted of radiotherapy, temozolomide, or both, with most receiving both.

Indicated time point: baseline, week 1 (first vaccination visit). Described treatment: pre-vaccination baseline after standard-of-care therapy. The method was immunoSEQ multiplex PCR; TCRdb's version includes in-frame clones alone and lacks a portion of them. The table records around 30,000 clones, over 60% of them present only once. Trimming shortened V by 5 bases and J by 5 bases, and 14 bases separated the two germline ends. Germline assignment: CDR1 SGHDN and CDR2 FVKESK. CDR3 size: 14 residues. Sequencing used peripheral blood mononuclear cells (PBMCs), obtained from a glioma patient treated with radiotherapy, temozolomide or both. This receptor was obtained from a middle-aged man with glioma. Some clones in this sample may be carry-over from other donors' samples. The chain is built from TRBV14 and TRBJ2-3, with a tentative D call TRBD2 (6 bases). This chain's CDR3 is CASSTGSGGDTQYF. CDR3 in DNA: TGTGCCAGCAGCACCGGGTCCGGGGGAGATACGCAGTATTTT.